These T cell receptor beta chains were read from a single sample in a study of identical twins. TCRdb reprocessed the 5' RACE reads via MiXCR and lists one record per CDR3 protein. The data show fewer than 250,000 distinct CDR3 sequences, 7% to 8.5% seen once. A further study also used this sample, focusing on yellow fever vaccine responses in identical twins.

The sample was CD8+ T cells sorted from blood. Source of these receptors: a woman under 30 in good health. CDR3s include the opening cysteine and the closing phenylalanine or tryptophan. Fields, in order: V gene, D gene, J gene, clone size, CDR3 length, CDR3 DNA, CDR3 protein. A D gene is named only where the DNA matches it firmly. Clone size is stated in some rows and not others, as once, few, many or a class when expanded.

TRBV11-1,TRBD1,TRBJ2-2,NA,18,TGTTCCAGCAGCTTAGCGCTTGGACAGGGATTACAGACCGGGGAGCTGTTTTTT,CSSSLALGQGLQTGELFF
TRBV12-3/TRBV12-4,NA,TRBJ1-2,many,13,TGTGCCAGCACCGCCGTGGCCAGGAATGGCTACACCTTC,CASTAVARNGYTF
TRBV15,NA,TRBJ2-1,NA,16,TGTGCCACCAGCAGAGAATCGCTAGGAAAGAACAATGAGCAGTTCTTC,CATSRESLGKNNEQFF
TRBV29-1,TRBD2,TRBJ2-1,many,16,TGCAGCGTTGAAGGTAGCTTAGCGGGAGGGTATGGTGAGCAGTTCTTC,CSVEGSLAGGYGEQFF
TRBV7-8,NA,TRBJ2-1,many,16,TGTGCCAGCAGCTATTCGGGCCTGAGCTCCTACAATGAGCAGTTCTTC,CASSYSGLSSYNEQFF
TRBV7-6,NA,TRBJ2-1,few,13,TGTGCCAGCAGCTTAGTACTGAAAAATGAGCAGTTCTTC,CASSLVLKNEQFF
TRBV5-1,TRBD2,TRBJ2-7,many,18,TGCGCCAGCAGCTTGGATGTGGCTAGCGGGAGGGAAAGGGACGAGCAGTACTTC,CASSLDVASGRERDEQYF
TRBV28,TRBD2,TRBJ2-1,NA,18,TGTGCCAGCAGTGCCGGGACTAGCGGGATGTTACCCTTCAATGAGCAGTTCTTC,CASSAGTSGMLPFNEQFF
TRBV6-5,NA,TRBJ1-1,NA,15,TGTGCCAGCAGTTACCGGCTAAGCCTGAACACTGAAGCTTTCTTT,CASSYRLSLNTEAFF
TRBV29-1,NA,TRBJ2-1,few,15,TGCAGCGTTTCACAGGGGGGGTATGTACACGATGAGCAGTTCTTC,CSVSQGGYVHDEQFF
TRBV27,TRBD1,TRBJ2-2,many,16,TGTGCCAGCAGTTTTAGCAGGGGGCATGGGAACGGGGAGCTGTTTTTT,CASSFSRGHGNGELFF
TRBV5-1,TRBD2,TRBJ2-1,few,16,TGCGCCAGCAGCAATGGGACTAGCGGGATCTACAATGAGCAGTTCTTC,CASSNGTSGIYNEQFF
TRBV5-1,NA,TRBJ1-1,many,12,TGCGCCAGCAGCGAGTGGAACACTGAAGCTTTCTTT,CASSEWNTEAFF
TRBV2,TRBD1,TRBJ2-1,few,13,TGTGCCAGCAGGACAGGGGCCTACAATGAGCAGTTCTTC,CASRTGAYNEQFF
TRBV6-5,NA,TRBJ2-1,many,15,TGTGCCAGCAGTTACTCCCAGGTGTCCTACAATGAGCAGTTCTTC,CASSYSQVSYNEQFF
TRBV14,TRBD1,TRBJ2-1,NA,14,TGTGCCAGCAGCCACACAGGGGTGAACAATGAGCAGTTCTTC,CASSHTGVNNEQFF
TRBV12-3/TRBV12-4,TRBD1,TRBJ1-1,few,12,TGTGCCAGCGGACAGGGGGGCACTGAAGCTTTCTTT,CASGQGGTEAFF
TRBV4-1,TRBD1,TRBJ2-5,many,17,TGCGCCAGCAGCCATCCGGGACAGGGATTCGCCCAAGAGACCCAGTACTTC,CASSHPGQGFAQETQYF
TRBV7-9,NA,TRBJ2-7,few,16,TGTGCCAGCAGCTTAGCGGGGGCAGAAAGTGCCTACGAGCAGTACTTC,CASSLAGAESAYEQYF
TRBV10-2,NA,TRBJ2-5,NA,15,TGCGCCAGCAGCCCGGGACGGGAGACCCAAGAGACCCAGTACTTC,CASSPGRETQETQYF
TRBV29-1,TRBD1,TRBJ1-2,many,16,TGCAGCGTTGAGGGACAGGGAGACTTCATGGCCTATGGCTACACCTTC,CSVEGQGDFMAYGYTF
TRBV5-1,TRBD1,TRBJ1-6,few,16,TGCGCCAGCAGCTTAAACTTCAGGGGGGATAATTCACCCCTCCACTTT,CASSLNFRGDNSPLHF
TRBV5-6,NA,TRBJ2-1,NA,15,TGTGCCAGCAAGGTTGGGGGGCCCTCCTACAATGAGCAGTTCTTC,CASKVGGPSYNEQFF
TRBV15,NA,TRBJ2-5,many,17,TGTGCCACCAGCAGAGATCGGTGGAGCGTGGAGGGTGGGACCCAGTACTTC,CATSRDRWSVEGGTQYF
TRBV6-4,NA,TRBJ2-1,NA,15,TGTGCCAGCAGTGACGGGCTCCGTTATTACAATGAGCAGTTCTTC,CASSDGLRYYNEQFF
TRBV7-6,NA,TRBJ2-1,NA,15,TGTGCCAGCAGCTCCGAGGTTAGCTCCTACAATGAGCAGTTCTTC,CASSSEVSSYNEQFF
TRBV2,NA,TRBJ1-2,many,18,TGTGCCAGCAGTGCGTGGGGTGAACAGGAAAAACCTAACTATGGCTACACCTTC,CASSAWGEQEKPNYGYTF
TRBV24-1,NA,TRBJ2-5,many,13,TGTGCCACCAGCGACACAAACCGGGAGACCCAGTACTTC,CATSDTNRETQYF
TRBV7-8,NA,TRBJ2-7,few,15,TGTGCCAGCAGCGGACATCGGGGGGCAGCCTACGAGCAGTACTTC,CASSGHRGAAYEQYF
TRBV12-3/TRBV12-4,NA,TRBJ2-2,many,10,TGTGCCAGCAGGGCCGGGGAGCTGTTTTTT,CASRAGELFF
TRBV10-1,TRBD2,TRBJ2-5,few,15,TGCGCCAGCAGTTCACTAGCGGGAGACGGGGAGACCCAGTACTTC,CASSSLAGDGETQYF
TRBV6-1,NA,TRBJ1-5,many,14,TGTGCCAGCAGTCCCCTCGGGAGCAATCAGCCCCAGCATTTT,CASSPLGSNQPQHF
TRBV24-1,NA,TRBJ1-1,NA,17,TGTGCCACCAGTGATAGATGGAACCGAGGGGGTGGCACTGAAGCTTTCTTT,CATSDRWNRGGGTEAFF
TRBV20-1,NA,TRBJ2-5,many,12,TGCAGTGCTAGTTTCAGGGAAGAGACCCAGTACTTC,CSASFREETQYF
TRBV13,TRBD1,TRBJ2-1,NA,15,TGTGCCAGCAGCTTAGGACAGGGGGTATACGATGAGCAGTTCTTC,CASSLGQGVYDEQFF
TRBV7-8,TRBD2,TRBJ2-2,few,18,TGTGCCAGCAGCGACCGGACTAGCGGGGGGGCCTACACCGGGGAGCTGTTTTTT,CASSDRTSGGAYTGELFF
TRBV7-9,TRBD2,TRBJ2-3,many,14,TGTGCCAGCAGAGGCGGGAGCCTCACAGATACGCAGTATTTT,CASRGGSLTDTQYF
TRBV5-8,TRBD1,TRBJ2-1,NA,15,TGTGCCAGCAGCCTGGGACAGGGGATGGGGAATGAGCAGTTCTTC,CASSLGQGMGNEQFF
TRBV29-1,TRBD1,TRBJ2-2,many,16,TGCAGCGTCGAGGGGGCCGGGACAGGGGGCACCGGGGAGCTGTTTTTT,CSVEGAGTGGTGELFF
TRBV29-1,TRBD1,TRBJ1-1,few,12,TGCAGCGTTGACAGGGGGACCACTGAAGCTTTCTTT,CSVDRGTTEAFF
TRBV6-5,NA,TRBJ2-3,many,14,TGTGCCAGCAGTTACTCAGTAAGCACAGATACGCAGTATTTT,CASSYSVSTDTQYF
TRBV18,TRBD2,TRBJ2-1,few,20,TGTGCCAGCTCACTAACGGGACTAGCGGGAGAGCAGGCCTCCTACAATGAGCAGTTCTTC,CASSLTGLAGEQASYNEQFF
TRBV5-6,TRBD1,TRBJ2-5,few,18,TGTGCCAGCAGCTTGGCGTTATATGACAGGGGGCACCAAGAGACCCAGTACTTC,CASSLALYDRGHQETQYF
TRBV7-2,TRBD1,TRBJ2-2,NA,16,TGTGCCAGCAGCTTAGCTGCCGGACAGGGAGTCGGGGAGCTGTTTTTT,CASSLAAGQGVGELFF
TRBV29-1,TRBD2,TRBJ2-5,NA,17,TGCAGCGTTGAGGGGGGTACTAGCGGGAGGAATCAAGAGACCCAGTACTTC,CSVEGGTSGRNQETQYF
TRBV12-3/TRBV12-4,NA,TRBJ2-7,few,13,TGTGCCAGCAGTTTATCCCAGGCACCCGAGCAGTACTTC,CASSLSQAPEQYF
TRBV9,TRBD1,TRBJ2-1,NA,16,TGTGCCAGCAGCGTGCGGCAGGGGGCTGCCTACAATGAGCAGTTCTTC,CASSVRQGAAYNEQFF
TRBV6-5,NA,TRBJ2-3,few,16,TGTGCCAGCAGTTACTCTGGGGGGGGGGCCTTAGATACGCAGTATTTT,CASSYSGGGALDTQYF
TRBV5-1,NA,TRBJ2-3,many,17,TGCGCCAGCAGCGCCCCCTTAACAGGGATGGGCGCAGATACGCAGTATTTT,CASSAPLTGMGADTQYF
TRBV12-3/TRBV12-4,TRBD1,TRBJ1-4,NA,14,TGTGCCAGCAGGGAGACAGGGGCAGATGAAAAACTGTTTTTT,CASRETGADEKLFF
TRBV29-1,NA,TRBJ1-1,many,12,TGCAGCGTCGACAGAATGAACACTGAAGCTTTCTTT,CSVDRMNTEAFF
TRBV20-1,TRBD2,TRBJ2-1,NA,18,TGCAGTGCTAGAGATGGGAAAATCGGGACTAGTTGGTATCTTGAGCAGTTCTTC,CSARDGKIGTSWYLEQFF
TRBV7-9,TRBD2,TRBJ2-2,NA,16,TGTGCCAGCAGCTCCACCATGGGGACTAGTCACGGGGAGCTGTTTTTT,CASSSTMGTSHGELFF
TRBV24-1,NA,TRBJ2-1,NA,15,TGTGCCACCGGGGATCGGGGCAGGAATTACAATGAGCAGTTCTTC,CATGDRGRNYNEQFF
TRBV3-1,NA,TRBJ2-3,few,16,TGTGCCAGCAGCCCGCGGGACAGCCAAGAAACAGATACGCAGTATTTT,CASSPRDSQETDTQYF